This record looks at one T cell receptor (beta chain) sequence and its context. Its specificity is not known. This record belongs to a study of cytomegalovirus exposure and HLA in healthy donors. Study-level findings and limits: Many donors carried some public TCRs, although rarity characterized most TCR sequences. Reports state that TCR beta sequences accurately predicted most subjects' HLA-A and HLA-B alleles. A later analysis by the authors found several of the most significant clusters apparently linked to common viral pathogens. Later work showed greater clonal expansion in HLA-associated TCR beta chains than in equally common others.

The CDR3 is 15 amino acids. From germline, CDR1 is SGHRS and CDR2 YFSETQ. V was clipped by 3 bases and J by 5 bases, with 18 bases between them. The PCR made use of 60 Vbeta and 13 Jbeta primers. Sequencing used immunoSEQ multiplex PCR; TCRdb keeps in-frame clones, though not all of them. The specimen's table records roughly 110,000 clones. What was sequenced was PBMCs. The origin of this receptor is a man aged 25 to 40 in good health and CMV-seronegative. The chain has TRBV5-1 and TRBJ2-7; the D gene is possibly TRBD1 (6 bases). CDR3 bases: TGCGCCAGCAGCTCAGGGCAGGGGTCCATCGACGAGCAGTACTTC. Protein product: CASSSGQGSIDEQYF.